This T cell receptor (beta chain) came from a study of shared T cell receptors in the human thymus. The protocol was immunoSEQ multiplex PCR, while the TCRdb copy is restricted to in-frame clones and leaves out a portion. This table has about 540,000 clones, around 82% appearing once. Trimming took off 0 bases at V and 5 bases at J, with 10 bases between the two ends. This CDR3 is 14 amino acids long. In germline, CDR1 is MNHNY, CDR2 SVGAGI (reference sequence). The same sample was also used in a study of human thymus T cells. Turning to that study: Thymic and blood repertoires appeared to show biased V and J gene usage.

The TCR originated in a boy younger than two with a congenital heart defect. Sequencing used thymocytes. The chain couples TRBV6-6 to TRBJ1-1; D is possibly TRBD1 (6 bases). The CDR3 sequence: CASSYSYRATEAFF. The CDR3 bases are TGTGCCAGCAGTTACTCGTACAGGGCTACTGAAGCTTTCTTT.